The sequence of this T cell receptor (beta chain) was determined in a study of cytomegalovirus exposure and HLA in healthy donors. From germline, CDR1 is LNHDA and CDR2 SQIVND (reference sequence). V shed 4 bases and J 1 base; nucleotides not matched to a gene: 4. CDR3 length: 15 residues. In the PCR, 60 Vbeta and 13 Jbeta primers were used. Produced via immunoSEQ multiplex PCR; TCRdb's table is partial and in-frame only. In all, the sample yields about 130,000 clones. This sequence originates from a woman in her sixties or seventies in good health and CMV-seronegative. The gene calls are TRBV19 and TRBJ2-1; TRBD2 matches 7 bases. Specimen: PBMCs. The CDR3 coding sequence is TGTGCCAGTAGTACAGCGGGAAGTTCCTACAATGAGCAGTTCTTC. Amino acids: CASSTAGSSYNEQFF.